One sample yielded the 11 T cell receptor beta chains listed below, sequenced in a study of cytomegalovirus exposure and HLA in healthy donors. A multiplex PCR was run with 60 Vbeta primers and 13 Jbeta primers. Method: immunoSEQ multiplex PCR; TCRdb's copy keeps in-frame clones and lacks some. The sample records some 190,000 clones, roughly 86% being singletons. The specimen sequenced was PBMCs. The receptors shown here come from a young woman in good health and CMV-seronegative.

The chain employs TRBV6-6 and TRBJ1-4; the D is unclear. V was cut by 7 bases and J by 3 bases, with 15 bases left in between. CDR3 length equals 15 residues. Germline CDR1 is MNHNY and CDR2 is SVGAGI (reference sequence). CDR3 loop: CASTGSLSANEKLFF. In DNA, the CDR3 is TGTGCCAGCACGGGATCGCTATCTGCTAATGAAAAACTGTTTTTT.

V and J are TRBV29-1 and TRBJ1-3; 9 bases align to TRBD1. Germline V gives CDR1 SQVTM, CDR2 ANQGSEA. The CDR3 runs 14 residues. V gave up 7 bases and J gave up 3 bases; unmatched junction bases: 7. CDR3 sequence: CSAGDRDYGNTIYF. The DNA of the CDR3 is TGCAGCGCCGGGGACAGGGATTATGGAAACACCATATATTTT.

The chain couples TRBV18 to TRBJ2-7, with D possibly TRBD2 on 5 matching bases. The germline V gene has CDR1 KGHSH and CDR2 LQKENI. V was cut by 3 bases and J by 2 bases, with 14 bases left in between. The CDR3 loop spans 15 amino acids. CDR3 DNA: TGTGCCAGCTCACCCCCGGGATCCTCGGCCTACGAGCAGTACTTC. Its translation is CASSPPGSSAYEQYF.

The V gene is TRBV5-1, the J gene TRBJ1-6; no clear D. V dropped 2 bases and J dropped 8 bases, with 14 bases sitting between them. This CDR3 is 15 amino acids long. Germline V gene lookup returns CDR1 SGHRS and CDR2 YFSETQ. The CDR3 is CASSFSGDIDSPLHF. The CDR3 DNA reads as TGCGCCAGCAGCTTCTCGGGAGACATCGATTCACCCCTCCACTTT.

This clone has just one count. V usage is TRBV9 and J usage is TRBJ2-2, with 12 bases identical to TRBD2. The germline V gene has CDR1 SGDLS and CDR2 YYNGEE. The CDR3 spans 15 residues. V trimming: 4 bases; J trimming: 7 bases; junction bases outside the gene matches: 5. The CDR3 DNA reads TGTGCCAGCAGCCCGACTAGCGGGAGTAACGGGGAGCTGTTTTTT. The encoded protein is CASSPTSGSNGELFF.

V gene TRBV2 combines with J gene TRBJ1-5; D perhaps matches TRBD1 (5 bases). Germline-derived CDR1 and CDR2 are SNHLY and FYNNEI. V lost 0 bases, J lost 7 bases, and 13 bases lay in between. The CDR3 spans 15 residues. The CDR3 region has the DNA TGTGCCAGCAGTGAAGCGCAAGGGGCGGGACAGCCCCAGCATTTT. It specifies CASSEAQGAGQPQHF. Looking up the rest from reference TRBV2 and TRBJ1-5 gives the full variable domain: EPEVTQTPSHQVTQMGQEVILRCVPISNHLYFYWYRQILGQKVEFLVSFYNNEISEKSEIFDDQFSVERPDGSNFTLKIRSTKLEDSAMYFCASSEAQGAGQPQHFGDGTRLSIL.

The CDR3 DNA sequence: TGCGCCAGCAGCTTGGAGCATAACACTGAAGCTTTCTTT. Translated: CASSLEHNTEAFF. The rearrangement joins TRBV5-1 to TRBJ1-1; no reliable D call. CDR3 size: 13 residues. Trimming took 0 bases from V and 2 from J, leaving 5 bases between them. Germline V CDR1 and CDR2: SGHRS, YFSETQ.

This clone has just one count. The V call is TRBV29-1, the J call TRBJ1-2; D unresolved. Germline V gives CDR1 SQVTM, CDR2 ANQGSEA. The V end lost 4 bases, the J end lost 0 bases, and 12 bases lay between the germline ends. There are 14 residues in the CDR3. The CDR3 sequence is CSVGGGGANYGYTF. Here the CDR3 DNA reads TGCAGCGTTGGGGGTGGAGGAGCTAACTATGGCTACACCTTC.

The V gene is TRBV5-1, the J gene TRBJ2-7; 7 bases fit TRBD1. Germline assignment: CDR1 SGHRS and CDR2 YFSETQ. V dropped 0 bases and J dropped 3; count of bases not matched to a gene: 6. The CDR3 is 15 residues long. The CDR3 nucleotides are TGCGCCAGCAGCTTGGTTACAGGGGCCATCTACGAGCAGTACTTC. Protein: CASSLVTGAIYEQYF.

The V and J genes are TRBV11-1 and TRBJ2-2; weak D call: TRBD1 (7 bases). V was shortened by 6 bases and J by 1 base, with 15 bases between the two germline ends. The CDR3 runs to 16 residues. Germline CDR1 SGHAT, CDR2 FQDESV (reference sequence). CDR3 protein: CASRPRQGGNTGELFF. Here the CDR3 DNA reads TGTGCCAGCAGACCCCGTCAGGGGGGGAACACCGGGGAGCTGTTTTTT.

This sequence joins TRBV30 and TRBJ2-3; no clear D. Per germline, CDR1 GTSNPN and CDR2 SVGIG (reference sequence). Trimming pared 1 base from V and 3 bases from J, leaving 2 bases between. CDR3 length: 11 residues. The CDR3 region has the DNA TGTGCCTGGAGTGCAACAGATACGCAGTATTTT. This codes for CAWSATDTQYF.